Listed below are T cell receptor beta chains from one sample, sequenced in a study of blood T cell repertoires in COVID-19. The method was immunoSEQ multiplex PCR; TCRdb's version includes in-frame clones alone and lacks a portion of them. The sample yields over 85,000 clones, around 86% seen once. Sequenced: peripheral blood. The origin of the receptors is a man in his 60s with acute or convalescent COVID-19. Both conserved end residues are part of each CDR3. Fields, in order: J gene, V gene, CDR3 protein.

>TRBJ1-1|TRBV24-1
CATSDPGQLNTEAFF
>TRBJ2-7|TRBV11-1
CASSLTRTEIYEQYF
>TRBJ2-1|TRBV19
CATTGTSRYNEQFF
>TRBJ1-3|TRBV30
CAWGQGGTGNTIYF
>TRBJ2-3|TRBV6-2/TRBV6-3
CASSAAGSYTDTQYF
>TRBJ2-7|TRBV7-2
CASSLETFTYEQYF
>TRBJ1-1|TRBV6-5
CASSYPGQAEAFF
>TRBJ1-2|TRBV6-6
CASSYVGGTYGYTF
>TRBJ1-2|TRBV9
CASSVQTGGAGFYGYTF
>TRBJ2-2|TRBV19
CASSIVSRLINNAGELFF
>TRBJ1-4|TRBV7-9
CASSYSQVYEKLFF
>TRBJ2-3|TRBV5-1
CASSLGSSGGAGDTQYF
>TRBJ1-1|TRBV27
CASSFYTAGRPNTEAFF
>TRBJ2-7|TRBV7-2
CASSSPPSREQYF
>TRBJ2-1|TRBV9
CASSVTSGSYNEQFF
>TRBJ2-3|TRBV3-1/TRBV3-2
CASSQPGGGTQYF
>TRBJ2-4|TRBV14
CASSQEGTLSGTGALFSKNIQYF
>TRBJ1-5|TRBV6-2/TRBV6-3
CASSSSRGGSQPQHF
>TRBJ1-2|TRBV19
CASSPDRAYGYTF
>TRBJ2-3|TRBV27
CASRRWDWESSDTQYF
>TRBJ1-6|TRBV5-1
CASSQSGQGGSPLHF
>TRBJ1-2|TRBV3-1/TRBV3-2
CASSQVRGRVHTF
>TRBJ1-1|TRBV2
CASIVGGSDTEAFF
>TRBJ2-1|TRBV11-2
CASSSPEARSYNEQFF
>TRBJ1-6|TRBV7-8
CASSRAAGSPLHF
>TRBJ2-7|TRBV6-6
CASRPGTGAGEQYF
>TRBJ2-3|TRBV5-1
CASSFGGGSTDTQYF
>TRBJ1-5|TRBV18
CASSLQGWSQPQHF
>TRBJ2-7|TRBV6-2/TRBV6-3
CASSYSEGAQYF
>TRBJ2-1|TRBV5-4
CASSSSGGRSYNEQFF
>TRBJ2-7|TRBV19
CASSRGGQFEQYF